A selection of T cell receptor beta chains follows, all from one sample in a study of blood T cell repertoires in COVID-19. Assay used: immunoSEQ multiplex PCR; TCRdb lists only in-frame clones, some missing. The data hold approximately 320,000 clones, with roughly 90% observed a single time. Sequenced: PBMCs or T cells enriched from blood (not recorded which). Every receptor here comes from a man aged 55 to 69 who had recovered from COVID-19. Each CDR3 is given with its conserved first and last residue. The D gene is left open where the match is weak. Clone size, where shown, is once, few, many, or a class for clones that have expanded.

J gene | D gene | CDR3 length | V gene | clone size | CDR3 protein | CDR3 DNA
TRBJ2-4 | - | 17 | TRBV5-4 | - | CASSLAGGTLAKNIQYF | TGTGCCAGCAGCTTGGCCGGCGGGACTCTAGCCAAAAACATTCAGTACTTC
TRBJ1-5 | - | 17 | TRBV2 | - | CASSEQGTAARNQPQHF | TGTGCCAGCAGTGAACAGGGCACGGCGGCGAGGAATCAGCCCCAGCATTTT
TRBJ1-1 | - | 15 | TRBV9 | - | CASSVVQGLGTEAFF | TGTGCCAGCAGCGTAGTGCAGGGGTTGGGGACTGAAGCTTTCTTT
TRBJ1-6 | TRBD1 | 16 | TRBV30 | - | CARDRGPGSYNSPLHF | TGTGCCCGGGACAGGGGGCCAGGATCCTATAATTCACCCCTCCACTTT
TRBJ2-5 | TRBD2 | 18 | TRBV29-1 | - | CSVEEWGARTSFGETQYF | TGCAGCGTTGAAGAATGGGGGGCCAGGACTAGCTTTGGGGAGACCCAGTACTTC
TRBJ2-2 | - | 12 | TRBV24-1 | - | CATSSGPGELFF | TGTGCCACCAGCTCAGGGCCCGGGGAGCTGTTTTTT
TRBJ1-3 | TRBD1 | 17 | TRBV4-2 | - | CASSLDRGSSYGNTIYF | TGTGCCAGCAGCCTAGACAGGGGTTCCTCTTATGGAAACACCATATATTTT
TRBJ2-2 | TRBD2 | 14 | TRBV20-1 | - | CSASSSGVGGELFF | TGCAGTGCTAGTTCTAGCGGGGTGGGCGGGGAGCTGTTTTTT
TRBJ2-1 | - | 15 | TRBV6-5 | - | CASSPYTTGLDEQFF | TGTGCCAGCAGCCCATACACAACAGGGCTGGATGAGCAGTTCTTC
TRBJ2-1 | TRBD2 | 14 | TRBV24-1 | once | CATSRTSENNEQFF | TGTGCCACCAGTAGGACTAGCGAGAACAATGAGCAGTTCTTC
TRBJ2-2 | - | 13 | TRBV14 | - | CASSQVNTGELFF | TGTGCCAGCAGCCAAGTAAACACCGGGGAGCTGTTTTTT
TRBJ2-5 | TRBD2 | 11 | TRBV12-3/TRBV12-4 | - | CASSRGGTQYF | TGTGCCAGCAGCCGGGGGGGGACCCAGTACTTC
TRBJ1-5 | - | 16 | TRBV19 | - | CASRSLNQGSNQPQHF | TGTGCCAGTAGATCCCTGAATCAGGGGAGCAATCAGCCCCAGCATTTT
TRBJ1-4 | - | 14 | TRBV7-9 | - | CASSLNRVDEKLFF | TGTGCCAGCAGCTTAAACAGGGTGGATGAAAAACTGTTTTTT
TRBJ2-7 | TRBD1 | 15 | TRBV7-2 | - | CASSPGTGGPYAQYF | TGTGCCAGCAGCCCCGGGACAGGGGGCCCTTACGCGCAGTACTTC
TRBJ2-1 | - | 14 | TRBV27 | - | CASTGSNSYNEQFF | TGTGCCAGCACGGGTTCCAACTCCTACAATGAGCAGTTCTTC
TRBJ1-2 | TRBD1 | 14 | TRBV6-5 | - | CASSSNNRGDGYTF | TGTGCCAGCAGTTCAAACAACAGGGGGGATGGCTACACCTTC
TRBJ2-1 | TRBD2 | 16 | TRBV18 | - | CASSPPSGRLNNEQFF | TGTGCCAGCTCACCACCAAGCGGGAGGTTGAACAATGAGCAGTTCTTC
TRBJ1-1 | - | 15 | TRBV3-1/TRBV3-2 | once | CASSLGGTENTEAFF | TGTGCCAGCAGCCTAGGTGGGACTGAAAACACTGAAGCTTTCTTT
TRBJ1-6 | TRBD1 | 16 | TRBV9 | once | CASSVNPGQGNSPLHF | TGTGCCAGCAGCGTAAACCCCGGACAGGGAAATTCACCCCTCCACTTT
TRBJ1-6 | - | 16 | TRBV9 | - | CASSVDPSSYNSPLHF | TGTGCCAGCAGCGTAGATCCCAGCTCCTATAATTCACCCCTCCACTTT
TRBJ1-4 | TRBD1 | 18 | TRBV3-1/TRBV3-2 | - | CASSQYTSPRQGKEKLFF | TGTGCCAGCAGCCAGTACACCTCCCCCCGACAGGGGAAAGAAAAACTGTTTTTT